Listed below are T cell receptor beta chains from one sample, sequenced in a study of breast tumors, draining lymph nodes, adjacent tissues. TCRdb recomputed calls from the multiplex PCR reads with MiXCR, one row per CDR3 protein. The sample includes about 66,000 distinct CDR3 sequences, approximately 40% of them seen just once. Sequencing was done on a sample of breast tumor tissue. These receptors were collected from a female donor with breast cancer. Some clones in this sample may be carry-over from other donors' samples. Both conserved end residues are trimmed from each CDR3. A clone size is listed for some rows: how often the clone was seen (once, few, many), or a class if it is expanded.

v_gene	abundance	j_gene	CDR3aa
TRBV7-3	many	TRBJ2-1	ASSLRAYNEQF
TRBV7-9	many	TRBJ2-1	ASSPLVRGLHNEQF
TRBV6-5	-	TRBJ1-5	ASSSRTGHNQPQH
TRBV20-1	few	TRBJ2-3	SARGTSRSTDTQY
TRBV7-6	-	TRBJ2-7	ASSLAYGQGEQY
TRBV6-1	-	TRBJ1-2	ASSPPTGGGLGGYT
TRBV18	many	TRBJ1-6	ASTKSGQGTASPLH
TRBV6-2/TRBV6-3	many	TRBJ2-2	ASSYGQYTGELF
TRBV20-1	-	TRBJ1-5	SAVTNTPQH
TRBV5-6	many	TRBJ1-2	ASSLADYGYT
TRBV7-6	medium-sized	TRBJ2-5	ASSFGLAVQETQY
TRBV12-3/TRBV12-4	few	TRBJ1-1	ASRLEFAEAF
TRBV4-2	many	TRBJ2-4	ASSQETRPLAKNIQY
TRBV19	-	TRBJ2-5	ASRTQETQY
TRBV6-1	many	TRBJ2-7	ASSENSGTVVYEQY
TRBV9	many	TRBJ1-4	ASSVGTGGTNEKLF
TRBV12-3/TRBV12-4	-	TRBJ2-1	ASSSLPWAIRSYNERF
TRBV20-1	many	TRBJ2-1	SADLWWDSYNEQF
TRBV29-1	many	TRBJ1-1	SVLSDRGPEAF
TRBV20-1	many	TRBJ1-2	SASRRNYGYT
TRBV6-5	-	TRBJ1-4	ASSPGPGAEKLF
TRBV5-1	-	TRBJ2-3	ASSLARSTDTQY
TRBV28	many	TRBJ1-2	ASSKRQGASGYT
TRBV20-1	-	TRBJ1-3	SAREIAKNIQYLGAGTIY
TRBV9	many	TRBJ2-7	ASSVEPSYEQY
TRBV3-1	many	TRBJ2-7	ASSPGTSGYEQY